This TCR beta chain was documented in a study of CD8+CD57+ T cells in acquired aplastic anemia. The TCR beta profiling, which covered VDJ combination and CDR3 sequence, was carried out using genomic DNA as the template. TCRdb reanalysed the reads using MiXCR and keeps one entry per CDR3 protein. The data show about 250,000 distinct CDR3 sequences, roughly half seen once. All sequencing subjects had displayed CD8+CD57+ cell expansion on flow cytometry. The patients all had a severe acquired aplastic anemia diagnosis. Trimming removed 0 bases from V and 5 bases from J; junction bases left unmatched: 9. The CDR3 is 16 amino acids. The germline gives CDR1 SGHDN, CDR2 FVKESK. At least ten counts were recorded for this clonotype.

The chain recombines TRBV14 with TRBJ2-7; 8 bases fit TRBD1. This receptor was identified in a human donor with aplastic anemia. What was sequenced was sorted CD4+, CD8+, or CD8+CD57+ T cells (not recorded which) from PBMCs. Written as DNA, the CDR3 is TGTGCCAGCAGCCAAGATCGGACAGGGCGAAGTGACGAGCAGTACTTC. Protein: CASSQDRTGRSDEQYF.